Listed here is a single TCR beta chain. Sequenced by immunoSEQ multiplex PCR; TCRdb stores in-frame clones only, minus some. The sample carries 120,000 to 150,000 clones, approximately 89% recorded once. The entry originates in a study of T cell responses to AZD1222 COVID-19 vaccine. The CDR3 extends over 14 amino acids. CDR1 is MNHNY and CDR2 is SVGAGI in the germline V gene (reference sequence). With 2 bases clipped from V and 8 bases from J, the junction kept 4 bases outside the gene matches. Source: peripheral blood, taken 28 days after the second AZD1222 dose. This clonotype was sampled from an adult who received the AZD1222 COVID-19 vaccine. The chain carries TRBV6-6 and TRBJ1-4, with 8 bases lining up with TRBD1. The CDR3 loop is CASSYLGQGEKLFF. The CDR3 DNA follows: TGTGCCAGCAGTTACCTAGGACAGGGCGAAAAACTGTTTTTT.